A single sample gave rise to the 25 T cell receptor beta chains below, sequenced in a study of OX40 agonist ivuxolimab in advanced cancers. Sequenced by immunoSEQ multiplex PCR; TCRdb stores in-frame clones only, minus some. The sample contains 37,000 or so clones, approximately 90% of which appear only once. The specimen was CD4+ or CD8+ T cells sorted from blood, collected in a trial of the OX40 agonist ivuxolimab. Source of these receptors: an adult with an advanced solid tumor such as melanoma, head and neck, liver or kidney cancer.

The J gene is TRBJ1-2, the V gene TRBV10-3; tentatively, D is TRBD1 (5 bases). CDR1 and CDR2 (germline): ENHRY, SYGVKD. Trimming took off 2 bases at V and 7 bases at J, with 11 bases between the two ends. The length of the CDR3 is 13 residues. This CDR3 reads CAISERGPFGYTF. The CDR3 coding sequence is TGTGCCATCAGTGAGCGGGGACCATTTGGCTACACCTTC.

The rearrangement joins TRBV10-3 to TRBJ2-3; a weak D match, TRBD2 (5 bases). Germline lookup yields CDR1 ENHRY and CDR2 SYGVKD. Trimming cost V 6 bases and J 4 bases, with 11 bases left between them. This CDR3 is built from 13 residues. CDR3: CAISVGESDTQYF. In DNA form, the CDR3 reads TGTGCCATCAGCGTCGGGGAATCAGATACGCAGTATTTT.

The DNA for the CDR3 is TGTGCCAGCAGCTTGGAGGTCGGGGGCTACACCTTC. This translates into CASSLEVGGYTF. The V and J genes are TRBV7-9 and TRBJ1-2; unclear D gene. CDR1 is SEHNR, CDR2 FQNEAQ, per germline (reference sequence). This CDR3 has 12 amino acids. The ends were cut back, 3 bases at V and 8 bases at J, with 10 bases in the middle.

The rearrangement links TRBV19 to TRBJ1-1; D unresolved. Trimming cost V 5 bases and J 4 bases, with 11 bases left between them. The CDR3 has 13 amino acids. Germline V gene sequence: CDR1 LNHDA, CDR2 SQIVND (reference sequence). In nucleotides, the CDR3 is TGTGCCAGTAGTCCAGGCCCAATCACTGAAGCTTTCTTT. This sequence encodes CASSPGPITEAFF.

The chain recombines TRBV5-6 with TRBJ2-7; TRBD1 aligns across 9 bases. CDR1 and CDR2 (germline): SGHDT, YYEEEE. The J segment lost 5 bases and the V segment lost 4 bases, leaving 7 bases of the junction unmatched. The CDR3 sequence is 14 residues long. CDR3 protein: CASSRGDRVDEQYF. The CDR3 DNA sequence: TGTGCCAGCAGCCGCGGGGACAGGGTTGACGAGCAGTACTTC.

J is TRBJ1-5 and V is TRBV5-1; a weak D match, TRBD1 (6 bases). In germline, CDR1 is SGHRS, CDR2 YFSETQ. Trimming stripped 0 bases from V and 6 bases from J, with 10 bases between. CDR3 size: 14 residues. CDR3: CASSLAGGGQPQHF. The CDR3 DNA follows: TGCGCCAGCAGCTTGGCGGGGGGCGGTCAGCCCCAGCATTTT.

The rearrangement uses TRBV2 and TRBJ1-3, with a tentative D call TRBD1 (6 bases). Per germline, CDR1 SNHLY and CDR2 FYNNEI. This CDR3 is 15 amino acids long. V lost 6 bases and J 0 bases, leaving 12 bases between the germline ends. The CDR3 loop reads CASRGQPASGNTIYF. DNA for the CDR3: TGTGCCAGCAGAGGACAGCCCGCCTCTGGAAACACCATATATTTT.

V gene TRBV19 combines with J gene TRBJ2-1, with 8 bases identical to TRBD2. Germline V CDR1 and CDR2: LNHDA, SQIVND (reference sequence). The V segment lost 3 bases and the J segment 11 bases; nucleotides outside the gene matches: 15. The CDR3 totals 16 residues. CDR3 coding DNA: TGTGCCAGTAGTATCTGGGCCGGGGGGGCTTTTAAGCAGCAGTTCTTC. Its translation: CASSIWAGGAFKQQFF.

The chain combines TRBV5-1 with TRBJ2-5; D perhaps matches TRBD1 (5 bases). V lost 4 bases and J lost 4, with 11 bases in between. CDR3 length: 13 residues. Germline CDR1 reads SGHRS; CDR2 reads YFSETQ. The CDR3 region has the DNA TGCGCCAGCAGCCAGGACACCCGAGAGACCCAGTACTTC. This translates into CASSQDTRETQYF.

This sequence joins TRBV9 and TRBJ1-2; D call uncertain. Trimming pared 3 bases from V and 7 bases from J, leaving 10 bases between. The CDR3 extends over 12 amino acids. Germline loops: CDR1 SGDLS, CDR2 YYNGEE. Here the CDR3 reads CASSGRDGGYTF. The CDR3 DNA reads TGTGCCAGCAGCGGACGTGACGGTGGCTACACCTTC.

CDR3 DNA: TGTGCCAGCAGCTCCACTAGCGGGGGGGCCTCAGAGACCCAGTACTTC. This encodes CASSSTSGGASETQYF. The V and J genes are TRBV7-2 and TRBJ2-5; 13 bases map to TRBD2. The V gene end was trimmed by 4 bases and the J gene end by 4 bases; junction bases not matched to a gene: 6. Germline loops: CDR1 SGHTA, CDR2 FQGNSA. The CDR3 contains 16 residues.

The V and J genes are TRBV7-9 and TRBJ2-3; the D gene is possibly TRBD2 (6 bases). Trimming removed 0 bases from V and 2 bases from J, with 9 bases in between. This CDR3 has 15 residues. Looked up from germline, CDR1 is SEHNR and CDR2 is FQNEAQ (reference sequence). In DNA form, the CDR3 reads TGTGCCAGCAGCTTAGCGGGGGGTTACACAGATACGCAGTATTTT. It translates to CASSLAGGYTDTQYF. The entire variable domain, with the rest obtained from reference TRBV7-9 and TRBJ2-3, is as follows: DTGVSQNPRHKITKRGQNVTFRCDPISEHNRLYWYRQTLGQGPEFLTYFQNEAQLEKSRLLSDRFSAERPKGSFSTLEIQRTEQGDSAMYLCASSLAGGYTDTQYFGPGTRLTVL.

The genes are TRBV15 and TRBJ1-5, with 7 positions matching TRBD1. There are 14 residues in the CDR3. Germline lookup yields CDR1 LNHNV and CDR2 YYDKDF (reference sequence). Trimming cost V 3 bases and J 4 bases; bases outside gene matches: 3. CDR3 in amino acids: CATSSGQENQPQHF. The CDR3, as DNA: TGTGCCACCAGCAGTGGACAGGAAAATCAGCCCCAGCATTTT. The variable domain in full, with the rest retrieved from reference TRBV15 and TRBJ1-5, is DAMVIQNPRYQVTQFGKPVTLSCSQTLNHNVMYWYQQKSSQAPKLLFHYYDKDFNNEADTPDNFQSRRPNTSFCFLDIRSPGLGDTAMYLCATSSGQENQPQHFGDGTRLSIL.

The chain is built from TRBV11-3 and TRBJ2-1; unclear D gene. The CDR3 is made up of 15 amino acids. The germline V and J ends were trimmed by 5 bases and 0 bases, with 11 bases remaining between them. CDR1 is SGHNT, CDR2 YENEEA, per germline. The CDR3 reads CASSPGWSSYNEQFF. The CDR3 region has the DNA TGTGCCAGCAGCCCTGGTTGGAGCTCCTACAATGAGCAGTTCTTC.

For the CDR3, the DNA is TGTGCCAGCTACCCTCGGCAGACAGCTGAAGCTTTCTTT. It encodes CASYPRQTAEAFF. The rearrangement links TRBV6-1 to TRBJ1-1; D possibly corresponds to TRBD1 (5 bases). V dropped 8 bases and J dropped 6 bases, with 16 bases sitting between them. The CDR3 length is 13 residues. Germline V gives CDR1 MNHNS, CDR2 SASEGT.

This sequence joins TRBV7-2 and TRBJ1-6; tentative D call: TRBD1 (5 bases). V shed 7 bases and J shed 9 bases, with 13 bases lying between them. This CDR3 contains 13 residues. CDR1 SGHTA and CDR2 FQGNSA come from the germline V gene. The CDR3 bases are TGTGCCAGCACCCCGGGTGGGGGTTCACCCCTCCACTTT. Protein: CASTPGGGSPLHF.

The chain employs TRBV30 and TRBJ1-1; the match to TRBD1 covers 11 bases. This CDR3 comprises 17 residues. The germline V gene has CDR1 GTSNPN and CDR2 SVGIG (reference sequence). J was trimmed by 0 bases and V by 4 bases; bases with no gene match: 10. The CDR3 loop reads CAWTDRGRRGMNTEAFF. CDR3 coding DNA: TGTGCCTGGACGGACAGGGGGCGCCGGGGGATGAACACTGAAGCTTTCTTT. The variable domain in full, with the rest retrieved from reference TRBV30 and TRBJ1-1, is SQTIHQWPATLVQPVGSPLSLECTVEGTSNPNLYWYRQAAGRGLQLLFYSVGIGQISSEVPQNLSASRPQDRQFILSSKKLLLSDSGFYLCAWTDRGRRGMNTEAFFGQGTRLTVV.

The rearrangement joins TRBV29-1 to TRBJ2-5; TRBD1 or TRBD2 may be the D gene (7 bases each). The CDR3 runs 13 residues. Trimming stripped 6 bases from V and 5 bases from J, with 16 bases between. The germline gives CDR1 SQVTM, CDR2 ANQGSEA. CDR3 DNA: TGCAGCGTGCAGGGGGGGGGCCCCGAGACCCAGTACTTC. Encoded protein: CSVQGGGPETQYF.

The V call is TRBV18, the J call TRBJ2-7; 11 bases match TRBD2. The CDR3 has 15 amino acids. From germline, CDR1 is KGHSH and CDR2 LQKENI. Trimming took 5 bases from V and 4 from J; bases not matched to a gene: 7. The CDR3 protein is CASSFTSGGVYEQYF. As DNA, the CDR3 is TGTGCCAGCTCATTCACTAGCGGGGGAGTGTACGAGCAGTACTTC.

V usage is TRBV4-1 and J usage is TRBJ2-1; the D gene is possibly TRBD1 (8 bases). CDR1 and CDR2 from the germline V gene are MGHRA and YSYEKL. CDR3 size: 17 residues. Trimming removed 3 bases at V and 3 bases at J, with 18 bases between. The CDR3 DNA sequence: TGCGCCAGCAGCCACGGGTCGACAGGGGAGGGCTACAATGAGCAGTTCTTC. Its protein product is CASSHGSTGEGYNEQFF.

The rearrangement links TRBV19 to TRBJ2-2; 10 bases align to TRBD1. V trimming: 4 bases; J trimming: 5 bases; junction bases outside the gene matches: 19. CDR3 size: 20 residues. Germline V gene lookup returns CDR1 LNHDA and CDR2 SQIVND (reference sequence). The CDR3 region has the DNA TGTGCCAGTAGTAACTACTTACCGGGACAGGGGTATTATCGTACCGGGGAGCTGTTTTTT. This sequence encodes CASSNYLPGQGYYRTGELFF.

The gene calls are TRBV27 and TRBJ2-2; D gene ambiguous. In germline, CDR1 is MNHEY, CDR2 SMNVEV (reference sequence). Trimming removed 3 bases at V and 3 bases at J, with 8 bases between. This CDR3 spans 14 amino acids. CDR3 nucleotide sequence: TGTGCCAGCAGTTTGTCCGGGTACACCGGGGAGCTGTTTTTT. Translated, it gives CASSLSGYTGELFF.

The V and J genes are TRBV19 and TRBJ1-5; 8 bases fit TRBD1. The CDR3 totals 14 residues. V was pared by 5 bases and J by 3 bases, with 3 bases of the junction left unmatched. Germline CDR1 is LNHDA and CDR2 is SQIVND (reference sequence). This CDR3 is CASSWDRSNQPQHF. The CDR3 DNA reads as TGTGCCAGTAGTTGGGACAGGTCCAATCAGCCCCAGCATTTT.

V is TRBV9 and J is TRBJ1-3; perhaps TRBD1 as D (5 bases). CDR3 length: 15 residues. Per germline, CDR1 SGDLS and CDR2 YYNGEE. V lost 0 bases and J lost 10, with 17 bases in between. The CDR3 spells CASSVASGLGGTIYF. For the CDR3, the DNA is TGTGCCAGCAGCGTAGCTTCAGGCCTTGGGGGGACCATATATTTT. The complete variable domain, with remaining parts taken from reference TRBV9 and TRBJ1-3, reads DSGVTQTPKHLITATGQRVTLRCSPRSGDLSVYWYQQSLDQGLQFLIQYYNGEERAKGNILERFSAQQFPDLHSELNLSSLELGDSALYFCASSVASGLGGTIYFGEGSWLTVV.

This clone was observed once. This rearrangement joins TRBV7-3 to TRBJ2-1, with 9 nucleotides matching TRBD1. This CDR3 contains 15 residues. Trimming cost V 1 base and J 5 bases; bases outside gene matches: 3. The V gene's germline CDR1 is SGHTA and CDR2 FQGTGA. The CDR3 region is CASSLIGTGHNEQFF. CDR3 DNA: TGTGCCAGCAGCTTAATTGGGACAGGGCACAATGAGCAGTTCTTC.